This paragraph reports one T cell receptor beta chain. This CDR3 has 14 residues. Germline CDR1 SGDLS, CDR2 YYNGEE. Trimming removed 2 bases from V and 1 base from J, with 7 bases in between. TCRdb keeps only in-frame clones here, not all; method: immunoSEQ multiplex PCR. This sample has approximately 190,000 clones, with just over 90% found just once. This record belongs to a study of T cell responses to AZD1222 COVID-19 vaccine. This chain uses TRBV9 with TRBJ2-4; D is ambiguous. This TCR was recovered from an adult in good health. The material was peripheral blood, obtained on day 0 of AZD1222 vaccination. CDR3 sequence reads: CASSVAGAKNIQYF. For the CDR3, the DNA is TGTGCCAGCAGCGTGGCTGGGGCCAAAAACATTCAGTACTTC.